One sample yielded the 30 T cell receptor beta chains listed below, sequenced in a study of T cell responses to AZD1222 COVID-19 vaccine. Using immunoSEQ multiplex PCR, the repertoire was profiled, and TCRdb retains in-frame clones only, with some absent. The sample consists of some 130,000 clones, roughly 92% of them appearing once. The material sequenced was peripheral blood, taken 28 days after the second AZD1222 dose. The receptors were sampled from an adult who received the AZD1222 COVID-19 vaccine.

The chain has TRBV9 and TRBJ2-3; D unresolved. This CDR3 is built from 13 residues. Trimming took off 0 bases at V and 0 bases at J, with 2 bases between the two ends. Germline V gene data show CDR1 as SGDLS and CDR2 as YYNGEE. CDR3 loop: CASSVESTDTQYF. CDR3 coding DNA: TGTGCCAGCAGCGTAGAGAGCACAGATACGCAGTATTTT.

J is TRBJ2-1 and V is TRBV5-1, with D unresolved. V was cut by 4 bases and J by 2 bases, with 16 bases left in between. CDR1 and CDR2 from the germline V gene are SGHRS and YFSETQ. This CDR3 is 16 amino acids long. CDR3 sequence: CASSLPLTSPYNEQFF. The DNA for the CDR3 is TGCGCCAGCAGCCTGCCCCTTACCTCGCCCTACAATGAGCAGTTCTTC.

The chain uses TRBV28 and TRBJ2-7; a weak D match, TRBD2 (5 bases). The CDR3 has 12 residues. Germline V gene lookup returns CDR1 MDHEN and CDR2 SYDVKM. V was clipped by 11 bases and J by 0 bases, with 11 bases between them. The CDR3, as DNA: TGTGCCGCCACGGGGAGCTCCTACGAGCAGTACTTC. As protein: CAATGSSYEQYF.

This sequence joins TRBV25-1 and TRBJ2-2, with a weak D call TRBD1 (6 bases). Per germline, CDR1 MGHDK and CDR2 SYGVNS. The CDR3 extends over 13 amino acids. Trimming cost V 8 bases and J 3 bases, with 10 bases left between them. The DNA of the CDR3 is TGTGCCAGCTACAGGGACGACACCGGGGAGCTGTTTTTT. It specifies CASYRDDTGELFF. Drawing the rest from reference TRBV25-1 and TRBJ2-2, the complete variable domain is EADIYQTPRYLVIGTGKKITLECSQTMGHDKMYWYQQDPGMELHLIHYSYGVNSTEKGDLSSESTVSRIRTEHFPLTLESARPSHTSQYLCASYRDDTGELFFGEGSRLTVL.

This chain uses TRBV18 with TRBJ2-7, with 9 bases aligning to TRBD1. The germline V gene has CDR1 KGHSH and CDR2 LQKENI. The CDR3 contains 15 residues. V lost 3 bases, J lost 0 bases, and 3 bases stayed unmatched. Here the CDR3 DNA reads TGTGCCAGCTCACCGCCGACAGGGGGCTCCTACGAGCAGTACTTC. Its translation: CASSPPTGGSYEQYF.

This chain links TRBV5-1 with TRBJ1-3; perhaps TRBD1 as D (5 bases). V was pared by 1 base and J by 2 bases, with 10 bases between. Germline-derived CDR1 and CDR2 are SGHRS and YFSETQ. This CDR3 is 15 amino acids long. CDR3 region: CASSLTGAAGNTIYF. The CDR3 nucleotides read TGCGCCAGCAGCTTGACCGGGGCTGCTGGAAACACCATATATTTT. The variable domain in full, completed from reference TRBV5-1 and TRBJ1-3, reads KAGVTQTPRYLIKTRGQQVTLSCSPISGHRSVSWYQQTPGQGLQFLFEYFSETQRNKGNFPGRFSGRQFSNSRSEMNVSTLELGDSALYLCASSLTGAAGNTIYFGEGSWLTVV.

The chain employs TRBV21-1 and TRBJ1-4; the table's D call, TRBD1, has no DNA check behind it. TRBV21-1 is marked as a pseudogene. This CDR3 is 17 amino acids long. The CDR3 is CASSKVPQGATNEKLFF. In DNA form, the CDR3 reads TGTGCCAGCAGCAAAGTACCCCAGGGGGCAACTAATGAAAAACTGTTTTTT.

The genes are TRBV7-9 and TRBJ1-2; the D gene is possibly TRBD1 (5 bases). CDR1 is SEHNR, CDR2 FQNEAQ, per germline (reference sequence). CDR3 length: 16 residues. The V end lost 1 base, the J end lost 4 bases, and 16 bases lay between the germline ends. CDR3 coding DNA: TGTGCCAGCAGCTTAGGCGTGCAGGGATTTGGCTATGGCTACACCTTC. Its translation is CASSLGVQGFGYGYTF.

V usage is TRBV19 and J usage is TRBJ1-2, with D unclear. V was cut by 4 bases and J by 0 bases, with 15 bases left in between. The CDR3 is 16 residues long. CDR1 and CDR2 from the germline V gene are LNHDA and SQIVND (reference sequence). As DNA, the CDR3 is TGTGCCAGTAGTAACGTGGGCAGATCTACTAACTATGGCTACACCTTC. This gives the protein CASSNVGRSTNYGYTF.

CDR3 DNA: TGTGCCAGCAGTTCTAGCGCCTCAGGGACCCAGTACTTC. Protein product: CASSSSASGTQYF. The chain joins TRBV6-2 or TRBV6-3 to TRBJ2-5; a weak D match, TRBD2 (6 bases). Trimming left V 4 bases short and J 7 bases short, with 13 bases between. The CDR3 contains 13 residues. CDR1 and CDR2 (germline): MNHEY, SVGEGT.

The CDR3, as DNA: TGCGCCAGCAGCCACTTAGCGGGGAGCTCCTACGAGCAGTACTTC. Its protein product is CASSHLAGSSYEQYF. The rearrangement joins TRBV4-3 to TRBJ2-7; 8 bases are a match to TRBD2. In germline, CDR1 is LGHNA, CDR2 YSLEER. V shed 3 bases and J 0 bases; nucleotides not matched to a gene: 4. The CDR3 has 15 amino acids.

The V call is TRBV20-1, the J call TRBJ2-3; D unresolved. V shed 4 bases and J shed 3 bases, with 2 bases lying between them. Germline V gene sequence: CDR1 DFQATT, CDR2 SNEGSKA (reference sequence). The CDR3 is 10 residues long. Here the CDR3 reads CSAKTDTQYF. CDR3 bases: TGCAGTGCTAAGACAGATACGCAGTATTTT.

The chain combines TRBV28 with TRBJ2-3; 7 bases agree with TRBD2. The CDR3 spans 13 residues. Germline V gives CDR1 MDHEN, CDR2 SYDVKM. V was pared by 6 bases and J by 5 bases, with 5 bases of the junction left unmatched. Here the CDR3 DNA reads TGTGCCAGCAGCAAGCGGGACCGAGATACGCAGTATTTT. Its protein product is CASSKRDRDTQYF.

This rearrangement joins TRBV5-1 to TRBJ2-3; 14 nucleotides align to TRBD2. The germline V gene has CDR1 SGHRS and CDR2 YFSETQ. The CDR3 extends over 17 amino acids. Unmatched junction bases numbered 4, after V lost 4 bases and J lost 0 bases. The CDR3 here is CASSRGLAGASTDTQYF. The CDR3 bases are TGCGCCAGCAGCAGGGGACTAGCGGGGGCTAGCACAGATACGCAGTATTTT. The entire variable domain, with the rest obtained from reference TRBV5-1 and TRBJ2-3, is as follows: KAGVTQTPRYLIKTRGQQVTLSCSPISGHRSVSWYQQTPGQGLQFLFEYFSETQRNKGNFPGRFSGRQFSNSRSEMNVSTLELGDSALYLCASSRGLAGASTDTQYFGPGTRLTVL.

The table lists this clone with a count of one. The chain couples TRBV5-1 to TRBJ1-1, with 7 bases aligning to TRBD1. Germline V lookup: CDR1 SGHRS, CDR2 YFSETQ. The CDR3 runs 15 residues. Unmatched junction bases numbered 10, after V lost 4 bases and J lost 4 bases. CDR3 region: CASSPGQFDGTEAFF. The CDR3 nucleotides read TGCGCCAGCAGCCCGGGACAGTTTGATGGCACTGAAGCTTTCTTT. Together with reference TRBV5-1 and TRBJ1-1, the CDR3 gives the full variable domain: KAGVTQTPRYLIKTRGQQVTLSCSPISGHRSVSWYQQTPGQGLQFLFEYFSETQRNKGNFPGRFSGRQFSNSRSEMNVSTLELGDSALYLCASSPGQFDGTEAFFGQGTRLTVV.

This rearrangement joins TRBV6-5 to TRBJ1-2, with D possibly matching TRBD1 (5 bases). This CDR3 is built from 14 residues. Germline V gene data show CDR1 as MNHEY and CDR2 as SVGAGI. V shed 7 bases and J shed 4 bases, with 16 bases lying between them. This chain's CDR3 is CASNREGTGYGYTF. DNA of the CDR3: TGTGCCAGCAACCGGGAGGGGACTGGCTATGGCTACACCTTC.

The chain carries TRBV11-2 and TRBJ1-2, with D possibly TRBD1 on 5 matching bases. Between the trimmed V and J ends, which lost 5 bases and 0 bases, there was a span of 7 bases. Germline CDR1 and CDR2: SGHAT and FQNNGV. The CDR3 spans 13 residues. The CDR3 loop is CASSLTANYGYTF. The CDR3, as DNA: TGTGCCAGCAGCCTGACAGCTAACTATGGCTACACCTTC. Full variable domain (missing parts from reference TRBV11-2 and TRBJ1-2): EAGVAQSPRYKIIEKRQSVAFWCNPISGHATLYWYQQILGQGPKLLIQFQNNGVVDDSQLPKDRFSAERLKGVDSTLKIQPAKLEDSAVYLCASSLTANYGYTFGSGTRLTVV.

The J gene is TRBJ1-1, the V gene TRBV18; 8 bases line up with TRBD1. V was pared by 5 bases and J by 1 base, with 3 bases of the junction left unmatched. Germline CDR1 is KGHSH and CDR2 is LQKENI. CDR3 size: 14 residues. The DNA for the CDR3 is TGTGCCAGCTCAGGGACAGGCAGGAACACTGAAGCTTTCTTT. Its translation is CASSGTGRNTEAFF. Combining the CDR3 with reference TRBV18 and TRBJ1-1 gives the whole variable domain NAGVMQNPRHLVRRRGQEARLRCSPMKGHSHVYWYRQLPEEGLKFMVYLQKENIIDESGMPKERFSAEFPKEGPSILRIQQVVRGDSAAYFCASSGTGRNTEAFFGQGTRLTVV.

The sample holds a few counts of this clone. V gene TRBV6-6 combines with J gene TRBJ2-5; D gene uncertain. This CDR3 region has 12 residues. Germline V CDR1 and CDR2: MNHNY, SVGAGI (reference sequence). Between the trimmed V and J ends, which lost 0 bases and 5 bases, there was a span of 4 bases. CDR3 sequence reads: CASSYSGETQYF. Here the CDR3 DNA reads TGTGCCAGCAGTTACTCGGGGGAGACCCAGTACTTC.

The CDR3 loop reads CSAAGRVSDTQYF. CDR3 nucleotide sequence: TGCAGCGCTGCCGGCAGGGTTTCAGATACGCAGTATTTT. The rearrangement uses TRBV29-1 and TRBJ2-3; tentatively, D is TRBD1 (5 bases). The CDR3 spans 13 residues. V was clipped by 7 bases and J by 4 bases, with 15 bases between them. Germline assignment: CDR1 SQVTM and CDR2 ANQGSEA.

This sequence joins TRBV5-1 and TRBJ2-7; possibly TRBD2 for D (5 bases). Trimming removed 4 bases at V and 5 bases at J, with 13 bases between. The CDR3 has 13 amino acids. The germline V gene has CDR1 SGHRS and CDR2 YFSETQ. CDR3 protein: CASSPSGTHEQYF. The DNA of the CDR3 is TGCGCCAGCAGCCCATCGGGAACCCACGAGCAGTACTTC.

This chain links TRBV2 with TRBJ2-1; 8 bases line up with TRBD2. CDR1 and CDR2 from the germline V gene are SNHLY and FYNNEI. This CDR3 contains 15 residues. J lost 4 bases, V lost 2 bases, and 4 bases had no gene match. This chain's CDR3 is CASSERAGGYNEQFF. CDR3 DNA sequence: TGTGCCAGCAGTGAACGCGCGGGGGGATACAATGAGCAGTTCTTC.

J is TRBJ1-4 and V is TRBV7-2; D might be TRBD1 (6 bases). CDR1 and CDR2 from the germline V gene are SGHTA and FQGNSA. The CDR3 runs 15 residues. V was clipped by 8 bases and J by 0 bases, with 13 bases between them. CDR3 nucleotide sequence: TGTGCCAGCGGGGACAAGGTAGCAACTAATGAAAAACTGTTTTTT. It codes for CASGDKVATNEKLFF.

The chain links TRBV2 to TRBJ1-5; D is unresolved. The CDR3 spans 15 residues. Germline V lookup: CDR1 SNHLY, CDR2 FYNNEI. V shed 6 bases and J shed 0 bases, with 12 bases lying between them. CDR3 in amino acids: CASRREGYSNQPQHF. The DNA for the CDR3 is TGTGCCAGCAGAAGGGAGGGATATAGCAATCAGCCCCAGCATTTT.

This clone was observed a handful of times. This sequence joins TRBV27 and TRBJ2-3; D gene ambiguous. Trimming removed 8 bases from V and 0 bases from J, with 6 bases in between. CDR1 is MNHEY, CDR2 SMNVEV, per germline (reference sequence). This CDR3 comprises 12 residues. This CDR3 reads CASAPSTDTQYF. CDR3 coding DNA: TGTGCCAGCGCCCCCAGCACAGATACGCAGTATTTT.

The CDR3 here is CASSQAGPGQFF. CDR3 coding DNA: TGTGCCAGCAGCCAAGCCGGACCTGGACAGTTCTTC. The J gene is TRBJ2-1, the V gene TRBV3-1 (or the pseudogene TRBV3-2); D gene ambiguous. The germline V and J ends were trimmed by 1 base and 13 bases, with 11 bases remaining between them. This CDR3 spans 12 amino acids. The germline CDR1 and CDR2 sequences are LGHDT and YNNKEL (reference sequence).

This chain connects TRBV18 to TRBJ2-3, with D maybe TRBD1 (5 bases). V gave up 5 bases and J gave up 2 bases, with 17 bases separating them. Germline V gene data show CDR1 as KGHSH and CDR2 as LQKENI. The CDR3 length is 16 residues. CDR3 amino acids: CASSSKGRSNTDTQYF. In DNA form, the CDR3 reads TGTGCCAGCTCATCGAAGGGGCGGTCCAACACAGATACGCAGTATTTT.

J is TRBJ2-1 and V is TRBV28, with 10 positions matching TRBD1. This CDR3 has 16 residues. Germline V gene sequence: CDR1 MDHEN, CDR2 SYDVKM. The V segment lost 5 bases and the J segment 8 bases; nucleotides outside the gene matches: 12. The DNA for the CDR3 is TGTGCCAGCAGTGGCTCGACAGGGGGCTTCAAGGATGAGCAGTTCTTC. This translates into CASSGSTGGFKDEQFF.

The rearrangement joins TRBV6-2 or TRBV6-3 to TRBJ1-1; a possible D gene is TRBD1 (6 bases). CDR1 and CDR2 (germline): MNHEY, SVGEGT. The length of the CDR3 is 13 residues. Trimming took 3 bases from V and 4 from J, leaving 9 bases between them. CDR3 sequence: CASSYSRGTEAFF. CDR3 in DNA: TGTGCCAGCAGTTATTCCAGGGGCACTGAAGCTTTCTTT.

This chain connects TRBV7-2 to TRBJ1-2; D is unclear. CDR3 length: 15 amino acids. Germline assignment: CDR1 SGHTA and CDR2 FQGNSA. The V end lost 1 base, the J end lost 2 bases, and 11 bases lay between the germline ends. CDR3: CASSLVATINYGYTF. CDR3 coding DNA: TGTGCCAGCAGCTTAGTGGCGACCATAAACTATGGCTACACCTTC.